One and the same sample provided the 25 T cell receptor beta chains below, sequenced in a study of cytomegalovirus exposure and HLA in healthy donors. Primers: 60 Vbeta forward and 13 Jbeta reverse. Clones were sequenced by immunoSEQ multiplex PCR, and TCRdb holds only the in-frame ones, with some missing. The repertoire includes approximately 300,000 clones, around four fifths of them detected once, and 1.5% to 2% sits in the top ten. Sequencing was carried out using PBMCs. These receptors originate from a woman aged 40 to 50 in good health and CMV-seropositive.

The genes are TRBV5-1 and TRBJ2-1, with 9 bases matching TRBD2. Germline V gene lookup returns CDR1 SGHRS and CDR2 YFSETQ. This CDR3 comprises 14 residues. V was pared by 0 bases and J by 8 bases, with 3 bases of the junction left unmatched. CDR3 amino acids: CASSLVAGGHEQFF. The CDR3 DNA sequence: TGCGCCAGCAGCTTGGTGGCGGGAGGGCATGAGCAGTTCTTC.

V and J are TRBV5-1 and TRBJ2-1; D not resolved. This CDR3 has 14 residues. The germline V and J ends were trimmed by 1 base and 3 bases, with 8 bases remaining between them. Looked up from germline, CDR1 is SGHRS and CDR2 is YFSETQ. The CDR3 loop reads CASSLRVGYNEQFF. The CDR3 DNA is TGCGCCAGCAGCTTGCGGGTAGGCTACAATGAGCAGTTCTTC.

J is TRBJ2-1 and V is TRBV30; 13 nucleotides align to TRBD2. CDR1 is GTSNPN and CDR2 is SVGIG in the germline V gene (reference sequence). This CDR3 region has 17 residues. The junction had 11 bases not matched to a gene; V was cut back by 1 base and J by 8 bases. The CDR3 DNA reads as TGTGCCTGGAGTGACGACGTGGGGACTAGCGGGATCTATGAGCAGTTCTTC. It is translated as CAWSDDVGTSGIYEQFF.

Written as DNA, the CDR3 is TGCGCCAGCAGCCAAGATAGGGGGTTTTTCGGCGGGGAGCTGTTTTTT. Residues: CASSQDRGFFGGELFF. This chain uses TRBV4-3 with TRBJ2-2; D is perhaps TRBD1 (6 bases). Germline loops: CDR1 LGHNA, CDR2 YSLEER. This CDR3 comprises 16 residues. V was pared by 0 bases and J by 7 bases, with 15 bases between.

The chain couples TRBV30 to TRBJ2-7, with 9 bases aligning to TRBD1. V lost 6 bases, J lost 0 bases, and 9 bases stayed unmatched. Germline values: CDR1 GTSNPN, CDR2 SVGIG (reference sequence). The CDR3 runs to 15 residues. The CDR3 DNA reads as TGTGCCTGTTCAGGGACAGGGCAAAGCTCCTACGAGCAGTACTTC. It codes for CACSGTGQSSYEQYF.

This clone occurred once. The V call is TRBV19, the J call TRBJ1-5; D is ambiguous. Germline CDR1 and CDR2: LNHDA and SQIVND (reference sequence). This CDR3 region has 14 residues. V was clipped by 3 bases and J by 5 bases, with 11 bases between them. CDR3 protein: CASSMGGDYQPQHF. In nucleotides, the CDR3 is TGTGCCAGTAGTATGGGAGGCGACTATCAGCCCCAGCATTTT.

This chain links TRBV4-2 with TRBJ2-1; maybe TRBD1 (6 bases). Germline CDR1 is LGHNA and CDR2 is YNFKEQ. V was pared by 0 bases and J by 5 bases, with 20 bases between. The CDR3 length is 18 residues. CDR3 amino acids: CASSQEVYRGRGNNEQFF. CDR3 coding DNA: TGTGCCAGCAGCCAAGAAGTATATAGGGGGAGAGGGAACAATGAGCAGTTCTTC.

The chain uses TRBV28 and TRBJ2-7; 7 bases are a match to TRBD2. The CDR3 spans 15 residues. J was trimmed by 4 bases and V by 5 bases; bases with no gene match: 11. Germline CDR1 reads MDHEN; CDR2 reads SYDVKM. CDR3 sequence reads: CASSPPVERGYEQYF. The CDR3 bases are TGTGCCAGCAGTCCCCCTGTTGAGCGGGGATACGAGCAGTACTTC. Together with reference TRBV28 and TRBJ2-7, the CDR3 gives the full variable domain: DVKVTQSSRYLVKRTGEKVFLECVQDMDHENMFWYRQDPGLGLRLIYFSYDVKMKEKGDIPEGYSVSREKKERFSLILESASTNQTSMYLCASSPPVERGYEQYFGPGTRLTVT.

Regarding this clone: This sample includes further DNA sequences coding for the same CDR3. The CDR3 region has the DNA TGTGCCAGCAGTTACTCGGGCGGGAGAGCTTTCTTT. Its protein is CASSYSGGRAFF. This chain links TRBV6-5 with TRBJ1-1, with no clear D. The CDR3 is made up of 12 amino acids. V was trimmed by 0 bases and J by 10 bases, leaving 9 bases between them. In germline, CDR1 is MNHEY, CDR2 SVGAGI.

The chain couples TRBV7-2 to TRBJ1-1; D remains ambiguous. Germline loops: CDR1 SGHTA, CDR2 FQGNSA. This CDR3 is built from 14 residues. V gave up 3 bases and J gave up 4 bases, with 12 bases separating them. CDR3 nucleotides: TGTGCCAGCAGCTTGGGGAGGGCCGCCACTGAAGCTTTCTTT. Amino acid sequence: CASSLGRAATEAFF.

This clone came up once. The chain combines TRBV11-2 with TRBJ1-1; D uncertain. The CDR3 runs to 12 residues. Looked up from germline, CDR1 is SGHAT and CDR2 is FQNNGV. V was cut by 0 bases and J by 5 bases, with 4 bases left in between. The CDR3 protein is CASSLDLTEAFF. DNA of the CDR3: TGTGCCAGCAGCTTAGATCTGACTGAAGCTTTCTTT.

The chain joins TRBV4-2 to TRBJ2-1; D is perhaps TRBD1 (5 bases). The ends were cut back, 1 base at V and 8 bases at J, with 18 bases in the middle. CDR1 is LGHNA and CDR2 is YNFKEQ in the germline V gene. CDR3 length equals 16 residues. CDR3 sequence: CASSQVTPQGNYEQFF. The CDR3 nucleotides read TGTGCCAGCAGCCAAGTCACGCCCCAGGGTAATTATGAGCAGTTCTTC.

The chain is built from TRBV4-2 and TRBJ2-1; 7 nucleotides agree with TRBD2. Germline CDR1 LGHNA, CDR2 YNFKEQ. The trim removed 3 bases at V and 9 bases at J, leaving 5 bases unmatched. This CDR3 contains 13 residues. Written as DNA, the CDR3 is TGTGCCAGCAGCCAGGGGGGGGGACGTGAGCAGTTCTTC. It yields the protein CASSQGGGREQFF.

The chain recombines TRBV9 with TRBJ2-7; possibly TRBD2 for D (5 bases). The CDR3 contains 14 residues. CDR1 and CDR2 (germline): SGDLS, YYNGEE. V lost 3 bases and J lost 0, with 10 bases in between. The CDR3 sequence: CASSALGSSYEQYF. The CDR3 bases are TGTGCCAGCAGCGCACTTGGGAGCTCCTACGAGCAGTACTTC.

V gene TRBV30 combines with J gene TRBJ1-5, with 7 bases identical to TRBD1. The CDR3 extends over 14 amino acids. Trimming cost V 1 base and J 6 bases; bases outside gene matches: 6. Germline V CDR1 and CDR2: GTSNPN, SVGIG (reference sequence). DNA for the CDR3: TGTGCCTGGAGTGCGACAGGGCATCGTCAGCCCCAGCATTTT. Translation: CAWSATGHRQPQHF.

V and J are TRBV5-1 and TRBJ2-1; TRBD1 matches at 8 bases. The germline V gene has CDR1 SGHRS and CDR2 YFSETQ. V was pared by 4 bases and J by 15 bases, with 24 bases of the junction left unmatched. The CDR3 totals 17 residues. The CDR3 DNA sequence: TGCGCCAGCAGCCTCCAACCCAGGACAGGGCCTGGTAGCCTTCCGTTCTTC. This gives the protein CASSLQPRTGPGSLPFF.

The chain combines TRBV10-3 with TRBJ2-1; D is possibly TRBD2 (5 bases). The V gene lost 5 bases and the J gene lost 5 bases, with 10 bases spanning the gap. The germline gives CDR1 ENHRY, CDR2 SYGVKD. CDR3 length: 13 amino acids. The DNA of the CDR3 is TGTGCCATCAGTAGACTAAGTAACAATGAGCAGTTCTTC. Translating it yields CAISRLSNNEQFF.

The chain joins TRBV10-3 to TRBJ2-1; 7 bases match TRBD1. This CDR3 is built from 11 residues. The V and J ends lost 10 bases and 6 bases, in that order; junction bases with no gene match: 3. CDR1 ENHRY and CDR2 SYGVKD come from the germline V gene. CDR3 region: CATRQGNEQFF. The CDR3, as DNA: TGTGCCACCAGACAGGGCAATGAGCAGTTCTTC.

The chain carries TRBV7-9 and TRBJ1-1; D remains unclear. The V end was cut by 5 bases, the J end by 3 bases, with 10 bases between. CDR1 SEHNR and CDR2 FQNEAQ come from the germline V gene (reference sequence). The CDR3 totals 13 residues. CDR3: CASSLREYTEAFF. The CDR3 nucleotides read TGTGCCAGCAGCCTCCGGGAGTACACTGAAGCTTTCTTT.

The J gene is TRBJ2-2, the V gene TRBV2, with 9 bases fitting TRBD2. Losses at the gene ends were 4 bases for V and 8 bases for J; bases not matched to a gene: 8. The germline V gene has CDR1 SNHLY and CDR2 FYNNEI. The length of the CDR3 is 15 residues. The CDR3 DNA is TGTGCCAGCAGTGCTGTTGGACTAGCGACGGGGGAGCTGTTTTTT. It yields the protein CASSAVGLATGELFF.

The chain joins TRBV4-2 to TRBJ2-5; D may be TRBD2 (5 bases). The J call may be in error: the DNA end matches TRBJ2-7 better. Germline CDR1 is LGHNA and CDR2 is YNFKEQ. The CDR3 consists of 13 residues. The CDR3 nucleotides are TGTGCCAGCAGCCAAGTTCCGGGGAACGAGCAGTACTTC. Amino acid sequence: CASSQVPGNEQYF.

This chain uses TRBV5-4 with TRBJ2-7; TRBD2 is a possible D gene (6 bases). With 4 bases removed from V and 3 bases from J, the gap between germline ends came to 11 bases. Germline-derived CDR1 and CDR2 are SGHNT and YYREEE (reference sequence). There are 13 residues in the CDR3. The CDR3: CASSAGLSYEQYF. The CDR3 DNA reads as TGTGCCAGCAGCGCCGGACTAAGCTACGAGCAGTACTTC.

The V gene is TRBV2, the J gene TRBJ1-2; D not certain. Germline V gives CDR1 SNHLY, CDR2 FYNNEI. The CDR3 has 12 amino acids. The germline V and J ends were trimmed by 3 bases and 4 bases, with 6 bases remaining between them. The CDR3 sequence is CASSEFSYGYTF. CDR3 bases: TGTGCCAGCAGTGAGTTTAGCTATGGCTACACCTTC.

The chain is built from TRBV27 and TRBJ1-1; D is unclear. Germline loops: CDR1 MNHEY, CDR2 SMNVEV (reference sequence). Trimming removed 3 bases at V and 4 bases at J, with 9 bases between. The CDR3 totals 13 residues. CDR3 sequence reads: CASSFSTGTEAFF. DNA of the CDR3: TGTGCCAGCAGTTTCAGCACGGGCACTGAAGCTTTCTTT.

The chain uses TRBV4-3 and TRBJ2-1; 9 nucleotides match TRBD2. Germline assignment: CDR1 LGHNA and CDR2 YSLEER. V was pared by 0 bases and J by 8 bases, with 5 bases of the junction left unmatched. The CDR3 has 15 amino acids. The CDR3 region is CASSQDWLAGYEQFF. The CDR3 DNA follows: TGCGCCAGCAGCCAAGATTGGCTAGCGGGATATGAGCAGTTCTTC.